The 21 T cell receptor beta chains reported below all come from one sample, sequenced in a study of post-analysis software for immune sequencing data. General study results and limits: Elevated frequency relative to controls characterized several TRBV segments in patients, TRBV5-6, TRBV5-1 and TRBV20-1 among them.

These receptors' targets are unknown. Built from TCR beta cDNA, the libraries had unique molecular identifiers in them. MiXCR was run by TCRdb on the PCR reads, yielding one entry per CDR3 protein. The sample gives more than 450,000 distinct CDR3 sequences, 44% of which show up once; 1.5% to 2% is in the top ten. The sequencing input was blood. These receptors were obtained from a girl aged 5 to 17 with multiple sclerosis.

V is TRBV5-1 and J is TRBJ1-1; 7 nucleotides line up with TRBD1. The germline gives CDR1 SGHRS, CDR2 YFSETQ. J was trimmed by 4 bases and V by 4 bases; bases with no gene match: 7. The CDR3 covers 14 residues. CDR3 loop: CASSLTGTGTEAFF. The CDR3 DNA reads as TGCGCCAGCAGCCTGACAGGGACGGGCACTGAAGCTTTCTTT.

Concerning this clonotype itself: The junction shows a germline mismatch at one end, possibly a read error. The J gene is TRBJ1-1, the V gene TRBV6-6; possible D gene TRBD1, 5 bases. CDR1 MNHNY and CDR2 SVGAGI come from the germline V gene (reference sequence). The CDR3 runs 16 residues. CDR3 residues: CVSSYYPQDWVTEAFF. The CDR3, as DNA: TGTGTCAGCAGTTACTATCCACAGGATTGGGTCACTGAAGCTTTCTTT.

V and J are TRBV4-2 and TRBJ2-3, with D tentatively TRBD1 (5 bases). CDR1 is LGHNA and CDR2 is YNFKEQ in the germline V gene. This CDR3 region has 14 residues. V was trimmed by 4 bases and J by 9 bases, leaving 17 bases between them. CDR3 nucleotide sequence: TGTGCCAGCAGCCCGGCGGAGACACAGGTAACGCAGTATTTT. It specifies CASSPAETQVTQYF.

This sequence joins TRBV27 and TRBJ1-1; 10 nucleotides line up with TRBD1. The CDR3 covers 13 residues. Germline V gene lookup returns CDR1 MNHEY and CDR2 SMNVEV (reference sequence). V shed 6 bases, J shed 6 bases, and the junction held 4 bases outside the gene matches. CDR3 in amino acids: CASRTGGISEAFF. CDR3 sequence (DNA): TGTGCCAGCAGGACAGGGGGCATCTCTGAAGCTTTCTTT.

The chain recombines TRBV7-9 with TRBJ2-4, with a tentative D call TRBD2 (5 bases). V was cut by 5 bases and J by 3 bases, with 11 bases left in between. The V gene's germline CDR1 is SEHNR and CDR2 FQNEAQ (reference sequence). CDR3 length: 14 amino acids. The CDR3 bases are TGTGCCAGCAGCCTCCTGGGAGACAAAAACATTCAGTACTTC. Protein sequence: CASSLLGDKNIQYF.

The CDR3, as DNA: TGTGCCAGCAGACCTTCCCCGGAGGGTCCCTCCCAGTACTTC. It encodes CASRPSPEGPSQYF. The chain couples TRBV12-3 or TRBV12-4 to TRBJ2-5, with TRBD2 as a possible D gene (6 bases). The CDR3 has 14 residues. Trimming took 6 bases from V and 9 from J, leaving 20 bases between them.

This clonotype was seen more than once but under ten times. This chain uses TRBV12-3 or TRBV12-4 with TRBJ2-7; D not certain. Deletions cut 7 bases from V and 4 bases from J, with 20 bases between. The CDR3 spans 15 residues. In nucleotides, the CDR3 is TGTGCCAGCACCATGGGCCCACCTTATTCTTACGAGCAGTACTTC. Its protein product is CASTMGPPYSYEQYF.

This sequence joins TRBV5-1 and TRBJ1-1, with D possibly TRBD1 on 6 matching bases. Per the germline V gene, CDR1 is SGHRS and CDR2 is YFSETQ. The CDR3 has 14 amino acids. The germline V and J ends were trimmed by 4 bases and 3 bases, with 13 bases remaining between them. CDR3 DNA sequence: TGCGCCAGCAGCCTGTGGGACACCGACACTGAAGCTTTCTTT. It codes for CASSLWDTDTEAFF.

This clonotype was counted a few times. The V call is TRBV5-1, the J call TRBJ2-1; 13 bases fit TRBD2. This CDR3 is built from 17 residues. V lost 4 bases, J lost 4 bases, and 8 bases stayed unmatched. Looked up from germline, CDR1 is SGHRS and CDR2 is YFSETQ. The chain's CDR3 is CASSPLLAGGSYNEQFF. The CDR3 DNA is TGCGCCAGCAGCCCGTTACTAGCGGGAGGGTCATACAATGAGCAGTTCTTC.

The chain recombines TRBV10-3 with TRBJ1-1; 8 bases align to TRBD1. Germline values: CDR1 ENHRY, CDR2 SYGVKD. CDR3 length: 15 residues. The trim removed 5 bases at V and 3 bases at J, leaving 8 bases unmatched. CDR3 sequence: CAISPRTGTDTEAFF. CDR3 nucleotide sequence: TGTGCCATCAGTCCACGGACAGGGACGGACACTGAAGCTTTCTTT.

CDR3: CASSPTGVPQHF. The DNA for the CDR3 is TGTGCCAGCAGTCCGACGGGGGTGCCCCAGCATTTT. The chain couples TRBV12-3 or TRBV12-4 to TRBJ1-5, with a tentative D call TRBD1 (5 bases). With 5 bases removed from V and 9 bases from J, the gap between germline ends came to 11 bases. This CDR3 comprises 12 residues.

This clonotype was detected a few times. For the CDR3, the DNA is TGCGCCAGCAGCCCACGACAGGGGCTAGAGTACAACTATGGCTACACCTTC. It codes for CASSPRQGLEYNYGYTF. The genes are TRBV4-1 and TRBJ1-2, with 8 nucleotides matching TRBD1. The CDR3 spans 17 residues. Germline V CDR1 and CDR2: MGHRA, YSYEKL. The V segment lost 4 bases and the J segment 2 bases; nucleotides outside the gene matches: 12.

This chain joins TRBV30 and TRBJ1-6, with D hard to call. From germline, CDR1 is GTSNPN and CDR2 SVGIG (reference sequence). Deletions cut 4 bases from V and 8 bases from J, with 9 bases between. The CDR3 is 12 amino acids. CDR3: CAWTGPDSPLHF. The CDR3 nucleotides read TGTGCCTGGACAGGCCCGGATTCACCCCTCCACTTT.

The genes are TRBV12-3 or TRBV12-4 and TRBJ2-7, with D hard to call. CDR3 length: 17 amino acids. Deletions cut 5 bases from V and 0 bases from J, with 20 bases between. In DNA, the CDR3 is TGTGCCAGCAGTCCCTCGGATAGCCGAAGATCCTCCTACGAGCAGTACTTC. Translation: CASSPSDSRRSSYEQYF.

The chain recombines TRBV6-1 with TRBJ2-1, with D tentatively TRBD1 (6 bases). The length of the CDR3 is 15 residues. CDR1 and CDR2 from the germline V gene are MNHNS and SASEGT. Trimming took 0 bases from V and 3 from J, leaving 9 bases between them. This CDR3 is CASSEAGTLYNEQFF. Written as DNA, the CDR3 is TGTGCCAGCAGTGAAGCCGGGACACTCTACAATGAGCAGTTCTTC.

This clonotype has only a few counts. J is TRBJ2-4 and V is TRBV6-6, with D perhaps matching TRBD1 or TRBD2 (6 bases each). V shed 10 bases and J shed 3 bases, with 25 bases lying between them. Germline V gene data show CDR1 as MNHNY and CDR2 as SVGAGI (reference sequence). The CDR3 runs to 17 residues. The CDR3 is CAIPRRGRTVGKNIQYF. CDR3 DNA sequence: TGTGCCATCCCGCGGCGGGGTCGGACAGTAGGCAAAAACATTCAGTACTTC.

This clonotype was counted a few times. The chain has TRBV12-3 or TRBV12-4 and TRBJ2-3, with D perhaps matching TRBD1 or TRBD2 (6 bases each). This CDR3 is built from 16 residues. The V gene lost 2 bases and the J gene lost 10 bases, with 22 bases spanning the gap. CDR3 DNA: TGTGCCAGCAGTTTAAGGGGGGTAGTAACTAGTGCTCCGCAGTATTTT. As protein: CASSLRGVVTSAPQYF.

This clonotype showed up just a few times. The chain uses TRBV11-1 and TRBJ2-7; no clear D. The CDR3 has 13 residues. Trimming removed 6 bases at V and 0 bases at J, with 9 bases between. From germline, CDR1 is SGHAT and CDR2 FQDESV (reference sequence). The CDR3 reads CASRGPVSYEQYF. In DNA, the CDR3 is TGTGCCAGCAGAGGACCGGTCTCCTACGAGCAGTACTTC.

This clonotype was seen a handful of times. A read error may account for a junction end that differs from germline. This chain joins TRBV5-5 and TRBJ1-5, with a possible D match to TRBD1 (5 bases). The CDR3 spans 13 residues. Germline V lookup: CDR1 SGHKS, CDR2 YYEKEE (reference sequence). CDR3 region: CASTLDINQPQHF. The DNA of the CDR3 is TGTGCCAGCACCTTGGACATCAATCAGCCCCAGCATTTT.

The chain carries TRBV7-3 and TRBJ2-3; TRBD1 might be the D (5 bases). Trimming cost V 5 bases and J 1 base, with 10 bases left between them. Germline V lookup: CDR1 SGHTA, CDR2 FQGTGA. This CDR3 comprises 14 residues. Here the CDR3 reads CASSIDSGTDTQYF. The DNA for the CDR3 is TGTGCCAGCAGCATCGACAGCGGCACAGATACGCAGTATTTT.

This clonotype has more than one count but fewer than ten. The chain couples TRBV10-1 to TRBJ2-5; D uncertain. Germline-derived CDR1 and CDR2 are WNHNN and SYGVQD (reference sequence). The V end lost 0 bases, the J end lost 4 bases, and 12 bases lay between the germline ends. The CDR3 is 15 residues long. The CDR3 is CASSESVRTGETQYF. The CDR3 nucleotides read TGCGCCAGCAGTGAGTCAGTCAGGACCGGAGAGACCCAGTACTTC.